The 8 T cell receptor beta chains below come from one sample, sequenced in a study of OX40 agonist ivuxolimab in advanced cancers. Clones were sequenced by immunoSEQ multiplex PCR, and TCRdb holds only the in-frame ones, with some missing. The data show about 36,000 clones, approximately 90% seen once. Here the sequenced sample was CD4+ or CD8+ T cells sorted from blood, taken in a trial of the OX40 agonist ivuxolimab. Receptors originate from an adult with an advanced solid tumor such as melanoma, head and neck, liver or kidney cancer.

The rearrangement links TRBV28 to TRBJ2-2, with D perhaps TRBD1 (6 bases). V lost 3 bases and J lost 1, with 12 bases in between. CDR3 length: 16 amino acids. The germline V gene has CDR1 MDHEN and CDR2 SYDVKM. The CDR3 loop is CASSFPRQENTGELFF. DNA of the CDR3: TGTGCCAGCAGTTTCCCACGACAGGAGAACACCGGGGAGCTGTTTTTT.

This clone was observed once. The gene calls are TRBV29-1 and TRBJ2-3; 7 bases are shared with TRBD2. This CDR3 region has 14 residues. Germline V CDR1 and CDR2: SQVTM, ANQGSEA. J gave up 0 bases and V 6 bases, and 6 bases lay outside the gene matches. The CDR3 is CSVGGLLSTDTQYF. CDR3 bases: TGCAGCGTGGGGGGACTACTTAGCACAGATACGCAGTATTTT.

This clone appeared once. The rearrangement uses TRBV9 and TRBJ2-5; 7 nucleotides line up with TRBD2. This CDR3 contains 13 residues. Trimming removed 4 bases from V and 10 bases from J; junction bases left unmatched: 10. Germline CDR1 and CDR2: SGDLS and YYNGEE. CDR3 sequence (DNA): TGTGCCAGCAGCCCCGGGGGAGGGCAGAGCCAGTACTTC. Translating gives CASSPGGGQSQYF.

This clone came up a few times. The gene calls are TRBV19 and TRBJ1-5; TRBD1 aligns across 9 bases. V dropped 3 bases and J dropped 0; count of bases not matched to a gene: 3. CDR1 LNHDA and CDR2 SQIVND come from the germline V gene (reference sequence). The CDR3 runs to 16 residues. The CDR3 loop is CASSIDRGYSNQPQHF. The CDR3 bases are TGTGCCAGTAGTATCGACAGGGGGTATAGCAATCAGCCCCAGCATTTT. Based on the CDR3 plus reference TRBV19 and TRBJ1-5, the full variable domain is DGGITQSPKYLFRKEGQNVTLSCEQNLNHDAMYWYRQDPGQGLRLIYYSQIVNDFQKGDIAEGYSVSREKKESFPLTVTSAQKNPTAFYLCASSIDRGYSNQPQHFGDGTRLSIL.

The genes are TRBV5-1 and TRBJ2-2, with D possibly being TRBD2 (5 bases). CDR1 and CDR2 from the germline V gene are SGHRS and YFSETQ. With 4 bases removed from V and 3 bases from J, the gap between germline ends came to 10 bases. The CDR3 consists of 14 residues. The CDR3 sequence is CASSDGLDTGELFF. DNA for the CDR3: TGCGCCAGCAGCGACGGACTGGACACCGGGGAGCTGTTTTTT.

CDR3 loop: CASSLRQFGEQYF. The CDR3 DNA sequence: TGTGCCAGCAGTTTAAGGCAGTTCGGCGAGCAGTACTTC. The genes are TRBV27 and TRBJ2-7, with unresolved D. With 2 bases removed from V and 6 bases from J, the gap between germline ends came to 11 bases. The CDR3 extends over 13 amino acids. CDR1 is MNHEY, CDR2 SMNVEV, per germline (reference sequence).

This chain joins TRBV4-3 and TRBJ2-1; TRBD2 might be the D (5 bases). The CDR3 is made up of 16 amino acids. The germline gives CDR1 LGHNA, CDR2 YSLEER. V was shortened by 3 bases and J by 0 bases, with 12 bases between the two germline ends. The CDR3 loop reads CASSQGADFSYNEQFF. The CDR3 DNA is TGCGCCAGCAGCCAGGGAGCGGATTTCTCCTACAATGAGCAGTTCTTC.

The chain is built from TRBV9 and TRBJ1-1; TRBD1 matches 7 bases. The CDR3 is 16 amino acids. Germline CDR1 reads SGDLS; CDR2 reads YYNGEE. J gave up 1 base and V 3 bases, and 9 bases lay outside the gene matches. CDR3 in DNA: TGTGCCAGCAGCGAAACGACAGGGCTTTGGAACACTGAAGCTTTCTTT. Residues: CASSETTGLWNTEAFF.